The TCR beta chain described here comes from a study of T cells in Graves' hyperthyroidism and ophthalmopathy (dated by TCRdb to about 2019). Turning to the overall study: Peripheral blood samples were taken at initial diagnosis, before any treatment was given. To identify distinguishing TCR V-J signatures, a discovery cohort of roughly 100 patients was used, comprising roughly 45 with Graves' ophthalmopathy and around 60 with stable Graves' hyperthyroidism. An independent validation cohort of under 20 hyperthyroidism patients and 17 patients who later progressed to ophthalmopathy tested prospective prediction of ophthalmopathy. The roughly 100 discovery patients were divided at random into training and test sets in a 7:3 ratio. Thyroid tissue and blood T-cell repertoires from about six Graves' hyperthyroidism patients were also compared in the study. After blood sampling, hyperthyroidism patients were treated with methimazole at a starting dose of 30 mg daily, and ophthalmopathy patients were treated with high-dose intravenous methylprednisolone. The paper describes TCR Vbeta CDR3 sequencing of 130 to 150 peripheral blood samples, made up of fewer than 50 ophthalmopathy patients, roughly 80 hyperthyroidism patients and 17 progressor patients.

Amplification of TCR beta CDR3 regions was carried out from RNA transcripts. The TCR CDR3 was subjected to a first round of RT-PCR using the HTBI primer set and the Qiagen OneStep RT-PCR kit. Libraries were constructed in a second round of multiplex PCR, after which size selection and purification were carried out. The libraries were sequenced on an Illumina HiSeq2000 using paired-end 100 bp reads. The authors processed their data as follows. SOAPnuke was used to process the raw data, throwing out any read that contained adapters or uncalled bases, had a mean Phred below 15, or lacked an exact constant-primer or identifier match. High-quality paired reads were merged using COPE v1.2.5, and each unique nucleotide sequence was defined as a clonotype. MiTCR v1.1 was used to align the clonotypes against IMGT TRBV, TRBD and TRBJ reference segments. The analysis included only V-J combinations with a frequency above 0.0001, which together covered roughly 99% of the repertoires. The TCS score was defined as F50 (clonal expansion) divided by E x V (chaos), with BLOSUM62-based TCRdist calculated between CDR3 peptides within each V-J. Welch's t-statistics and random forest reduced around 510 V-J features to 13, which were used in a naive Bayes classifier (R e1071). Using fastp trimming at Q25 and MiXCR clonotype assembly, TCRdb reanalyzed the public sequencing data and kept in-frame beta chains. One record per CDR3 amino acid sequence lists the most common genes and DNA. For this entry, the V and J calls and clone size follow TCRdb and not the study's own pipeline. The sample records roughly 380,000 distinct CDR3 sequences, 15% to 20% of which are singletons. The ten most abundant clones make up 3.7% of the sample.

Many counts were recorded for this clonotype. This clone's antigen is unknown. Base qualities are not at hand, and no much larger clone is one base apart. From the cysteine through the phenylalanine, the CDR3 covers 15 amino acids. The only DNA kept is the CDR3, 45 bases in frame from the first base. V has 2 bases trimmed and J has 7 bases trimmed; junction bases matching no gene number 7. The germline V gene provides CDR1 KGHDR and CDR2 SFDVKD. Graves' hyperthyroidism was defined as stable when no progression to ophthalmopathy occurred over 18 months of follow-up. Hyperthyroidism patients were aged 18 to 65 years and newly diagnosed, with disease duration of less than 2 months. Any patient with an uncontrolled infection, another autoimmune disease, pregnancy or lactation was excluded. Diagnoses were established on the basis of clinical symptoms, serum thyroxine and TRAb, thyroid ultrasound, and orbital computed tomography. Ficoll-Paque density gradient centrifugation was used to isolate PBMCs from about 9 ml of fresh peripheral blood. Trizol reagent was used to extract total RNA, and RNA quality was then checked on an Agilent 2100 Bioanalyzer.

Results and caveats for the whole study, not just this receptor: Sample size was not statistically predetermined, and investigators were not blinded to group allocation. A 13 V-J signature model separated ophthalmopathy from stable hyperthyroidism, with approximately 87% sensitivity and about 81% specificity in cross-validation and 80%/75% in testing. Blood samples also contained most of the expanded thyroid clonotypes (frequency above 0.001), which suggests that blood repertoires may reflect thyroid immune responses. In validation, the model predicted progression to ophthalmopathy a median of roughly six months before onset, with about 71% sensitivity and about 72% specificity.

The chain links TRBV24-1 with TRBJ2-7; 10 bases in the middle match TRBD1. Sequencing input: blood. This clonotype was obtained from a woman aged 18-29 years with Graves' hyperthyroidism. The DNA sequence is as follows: TGTGCCACCAGTGATTCCGGGACAGGGGTGGATGAGCAGTACTTC. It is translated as CATSDSGTGVDEQYF.